A single T cell receptor beta chain is shown here with its context. Antigen unknown. Repertoires were generated with immunoSEQ multiplex PCR, while TCRdb's copy carries only in-frame clones and drops some. This sample has around 130,000 clones, with 75% to 90% found just once. The sample comes from a study of T cell responses to AZD1222 COVID-19 vaccine. Study at large: Timing groups of about 4 and about 12 weeks for second doses were pooled. Points from the study as a whole: Clonal diversity was possibly underestimated, and the donors were mostly white British, with more females. Once two AZD1222 doses were given, Spike-specific TCR breadth and depth went up. Among spike-specific TCRs, nearly half reportedly target unmutated variant regions.

The CDR3 runs 13 residues. Germline loops: CDR1 SGHNT, CDR2 YYREEE (reference sequence). Trimming took 3 bases from V and 5 from J; bases not matched to a gene: 2. This receptor was obtained from an adult in good health. J is TRBJ2-1 and V is TRBV5-4, with TRBD1 identical over 7 bases. The source was peripheral blood, collected on day 0 of AZD1222 vaccination. This chain's CDR3 is CASSWTGNNEQFF. The CDR3 bases are TGTGCCAGCAGCTGGACAGGAAACAATGAGCAGTTCTTC.